This T cell receptor beta chain was sequenced in a study of shared T cell receptors in the human thymus. TCRdb keeps only in-frame clones here, not all; method: immunoSEQ multiplex PCR. The table has roughly 700,000 clones, 85% to 90% seen once. This clone was recorded a few times. This CDR3 has 14 amino acids. Germline trimming cut 6 bases from V and 2 bases from J; bases unmatched to any gene: 4. The V gene's germline CDR1 is KGHSH and CDR2 LQKENI. This sample also belongs to another study, concerning human thymus T cells. That work adds: Thymus tissue for the work was resected from patients undergoing corrective heart surgery.

The specimen sequenced was thymocytes. V gene TRBV18 combines with J gene TRBJ2-3, with 8 bases aligning to TRBD2. This clonotype was sampled from a boy in the first two years of life with a congenital heart defect. In DNA form, the CDR3 reads TGTGCCAGCTCTGAGCGGGGGATCACAGATACGCAGTATTTT. Translated, it gives CASSERGITDTQYF. The entire variable domain, with the rest obtained from reference TRBV18 and TRBJ2-3, is as follows: NAGVMQNPRHLVRRRGQEARLRCSPMKGHSHVYWYRQLPEEGLKFMVYLQKENIIDESGMPKERFSAEFPKEGPSILRIQQVVRGDSAAYFCASSERGITDTQYFGPGTRLTVL.